These T cell receptor beta chains were read from a single sample in a study of T cell responses to AZD1222 COVID-19 vaccine. Repertoires were generated with immunoSEQ multiplex PCR, while TCRdb's copy carries only in-frame clones and drops some. In the table there are 150,000 to 200,000 clones, about 92% of which are singletons. The input for sequencing was peripheral blood, taken on day 0 of AZD1222 vaccination. Receptors were obtained from an adult in good health. The CDR3 runs from the conserved cysteine through the conserved F or W. A D gene is named only where the DNA matches it firmly. Clone size is shown for a subset of rows, as once, few, many or a class of expanded clone.

clone size	V gene	J gene	D gene	CDR3 protein	CDR3 DNA
.	TRBV7-2	TRBJ1-3	.	CASSIQGNSGNTIYF	TGTGCCAGCAGCATACAGGGAAACTCTGGAAACACCATATATTTT
.	TRBV4-1	TRBJ2-5	TRBD1	CASRDRGRDQTQYF	TGCGCCAGCCGGGACAGGGGGCGGGATCAGACCCAGTACTTC
.	TRBV4-1	TRBJ1-1	.	CASSQDTGLNTEAFF	TGCGCCAGCAGCCAAGATACAGGGCTGAACACTGAAGCTTTCTTT
.	TRBV12-5	TRBJ2-1	.	CASAPDGGSYNEQFF	TGTGCTAGTGCCCCGGACGGGGGATCCTACAATGAGCAGTTCTTC
.	TRBV7-9	TRBJ1-1	.	CASSLVWQGSMGTEAFF	TGTGCCAGCAGCTTAGTGTGGCAGGGCTCAATGGGAACTGAAGCTTTCTTT
.	TRBV7-6	TRBJ2-1	TRBD2	CASSFRTSGRDEQFF	TGTGCCAGCAGCTTCCGGACTAGCGGGAGAGATGAGCAGTTCTTC
.	TRBV21-1	TRBJ2-3	.	CASSKAETLAGGPPRQYF	TGTGCCAGCAGCAAAGCCGAGACTCTAGCGGGGGGCCCCCCCAGGCAGTATTTT
.	TRBV14	TRBJ2-2	.	CASSYGSPPGELFF	TGTGCCAGCAGCTACGGGAGCCCTCCCGGGGAGCTGTTTTTT
.	TRBV4-2	TRBJ1-6	.	CASSQQGLGSPLHF	TGTGCCAGCAGCCAGCAGGGGTTAGGTTCACCCCTCCACTTT
.	TRBV20-1	TRBJ2-7	.	CSAPVSYEQYF	TGCAGTGCTCCAGTCTCCTACGAGCAGTACTTC
.	TRBV15	TRBJ1-1	TRBD1	CATSSSLGTERPMNTEAFF	TGTGCCACCAGCAGTTCCTTGGGGACAGAACGACCCATGAACACTGAAGCTTTCTTT
.	TRBV27	TRBJ2-1	.	CASRHNEQFF	TGTGCCAGCAGACACAATGAGCAGTTCTTC
.	TRBV18	TRBJ2-7	.	CASSPSVIEGAFGEQYF	TGTGCCAGCTCACCATCCGTAATCGAGGGAGCCTTCGGGGAGCAGTACTTC
.	TRBV13	TRBJ1-1	.	CASSIDQGGTEAFF	TGTGCCAGCAGCATTGACCAGGGAGGCACTGAAGCTTTCTTT
.	TRBV2	TRBJ1-1	TRBD1	CASKNPGQGAGYEAFF	TGTGCCAGCAAGAATCCGGGACAGGGGGCGGGGTATGAAGCTTTCTTT
.	TRBV24-1	TRBJ2-2	TRBD2	CATSEPPGGSHTGELFF	TGTGCCACCAGTGAACCCCCGGGGGGTTCGCACACCGGGGAGCTGTTTTTT
.	TRBV18	TRBJ1-4	TRBD1	CASSPTTGVQEKLFF	TGTGCCAGCTCACCAACGACAGGGGTCCAAGAAAAACTGTTTTTT
.	TRBV5-1	TRBJ2-1	.	CASSTANEQFF	TGCGCCAGCAGCACGGCCAATGAGCAGTTCTTC
.	TRBV7-9	TRBJ2-7	.	CASSLAGVRDEQYF	TGTGCCAGCAGCTTAGCAGGGGTCCGGGACGAGCAGTACTTC
.	TRBV7-9	TRBJ1-4	TRBD1	CASSFGDREEKLFF	TGTGCCAGCAGCTTTGGGGACAGGGAGGAAAAACTGTTTTTT
once	TRBV19	TRBJ1-1	.	CASSMDQGTNTEAFF	TGTGCCAGTAGTATGGATCAGGGGACGAACACTGAAGCTTTCTTT
once	TRBV10-3	TRBJ1-2	.	CAIEVGVYGYTF	TGTGCCATCGAGGTGGGGGTTTATGGCTACACCTTC
.	TRBV6-2/TRBV6-3	TRBJ2-2	.	CASSYRATGSTGELFF	TGTGCCAGCAGTTACCGGGCTACAGGGTCCACCGGGGAGCTGTTTTTT
.	TRBV9	TRBJ2-1	TRBD1	CASTPATGTVYNEQFF	TGTGCCAGCACACCCGCCACAGGGACAGTTTACAATGAGCAGTTCTTC
.	TRBV12-3/TRBV12-4	TRBJ1-1	.	CASSQGWSEAFF	TGTGCCAGCAGTCAAGGGTGGAGTGAAGCTTTCTTT
once	TRBV7-9	TRBJ1-4	.	CASNPGQTNEKLFF	TGTGCCAGCAACCCCGGGCAGACTAATGAAAAACTGTTTTTT
.	TRBV2	TRBJ1-5	.	CASSEGGAGTQPQHF	TGTGCCAGCAGTGAGGGGGGGGCAGGGACTCAGCCCCAGCATTTT
.	TRBV29-1	TRBJ2-7	.	CSVGRGSGSYEQYF	TGCAGCGTCGGTCGAGGGAGTGGGTCCTACGAGCAGTACTTC
once	TRBV18	TRBJ2-3	.	CASSPGAGPTDTQYF	TGTGCCAGCTCACCAGGTGCGGGCCCCACAGATACGCAGTATTTT
.	TRBV5-1	TRBJ1-1	.	CASCTGLNTEAFF	TGCGCCAGCTGCACAGGGTTGAACACTGAAGCTTTCTTT
.	TRBV5-6	TRBJ1-5	.	CASSSWVLVQPQHF	TGTGCCAGCAGCTCTTGGGTTTTAGTTCAGCCCCAGCATTTT
.	TRBV6-4	TRBJ2-1	TRBD2	CASSDSTSGSNEQFF	TGTGCCAGCAGTGACTCGACTAGCGGGAGCAATGAGCAGTTCTTC
.	TRBV3-1/TRBV3-2	TRBJ1-6	.	CASSQVGGNSPLHF	TGTGCCAGCAGCCAAGTTGGTGGGAATTCACCCCTCCACTTT
.	TRBV7-9	TRBJ1-2	.	CASSPDGSRGYGYTF	TGTGCCAGCAGCCCGGACGGGTCGAGGGGTTATGGCTACACCTTC
.	TRBV4-2	TRBJ2-1	.	CASSQDRGARNEQFF	TGTGCCAGCAGCCAAGATAGGGGGGCGCGGAATGAGCAGTTCTTC
.	TRBV25-1	TRBJ1-2	.	CASSAPRPNYGYTF	TGTGCCAGCAGCGCCCCCCGGCCCAACTATGGCTACACCTTC
.	TRBV2	TRBJ2-7	TRBD2	CASSERGVGTGYEQYF	TGTGCCAGCAGTGAACGGGGGGTGGGGACCGGCTACGAGCAGTACTTC
.	TRBV4-1	TRBJ2-1	TRBD2	CASSQSPSGPYNEQFF	TGCGCCAGCAGCCAATCTCCTAGCGGGCCTTACAATGAGCAGTTCTTC
.	TRBV5-6	TRBJ1-4	.	CASSPVDRTANEKLFF	TGTGCCAGCAGCCCGGTAGACCGCACGGCTAATGAAAAACTGTTTTTT
.	TRBV9	TRBJ2-2	TRBD2	CASSPVGSGTNTGELFF	TGTGCCAGCAGCCCCGTTGGGAGCGGGACCAACACCGGGGAGCTGTTTTTT
.	TRBV7-3	TRBJ1-3	.	CASAPDGSTGNTIYF	TGTGCCAGCGCCCCCGACGGGAGTACTGGAAACACCATATATTTT